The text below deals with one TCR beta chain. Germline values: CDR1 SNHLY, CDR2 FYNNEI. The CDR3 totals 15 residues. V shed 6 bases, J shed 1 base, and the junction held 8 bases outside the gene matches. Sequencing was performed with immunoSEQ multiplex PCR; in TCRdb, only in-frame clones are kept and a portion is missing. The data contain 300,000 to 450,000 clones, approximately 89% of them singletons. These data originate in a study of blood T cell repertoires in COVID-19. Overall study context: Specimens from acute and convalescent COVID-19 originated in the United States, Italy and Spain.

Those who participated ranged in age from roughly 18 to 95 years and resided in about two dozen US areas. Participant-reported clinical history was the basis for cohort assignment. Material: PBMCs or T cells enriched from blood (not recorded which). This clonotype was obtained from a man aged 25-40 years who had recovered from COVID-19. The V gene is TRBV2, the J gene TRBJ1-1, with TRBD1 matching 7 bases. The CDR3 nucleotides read TGTGCCAGCAGGGTACCGACAGGGAGGAACACTGAAGCTTTCTTT. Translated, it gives CASRVPTGRNTEAFF.